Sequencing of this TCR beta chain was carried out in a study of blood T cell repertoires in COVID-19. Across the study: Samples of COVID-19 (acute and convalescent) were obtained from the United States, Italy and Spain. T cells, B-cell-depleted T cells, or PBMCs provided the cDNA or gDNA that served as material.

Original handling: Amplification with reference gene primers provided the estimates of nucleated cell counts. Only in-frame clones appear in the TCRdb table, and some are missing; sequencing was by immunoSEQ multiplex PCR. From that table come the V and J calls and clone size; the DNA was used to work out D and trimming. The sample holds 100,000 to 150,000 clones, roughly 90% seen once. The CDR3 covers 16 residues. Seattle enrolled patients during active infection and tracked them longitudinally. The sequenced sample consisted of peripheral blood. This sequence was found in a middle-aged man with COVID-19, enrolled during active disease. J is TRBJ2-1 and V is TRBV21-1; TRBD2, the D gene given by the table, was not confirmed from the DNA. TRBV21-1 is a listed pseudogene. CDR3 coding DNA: TGTGCCAGCAGCCCCCAGACTAGCGGGAGGCGCAATGAGCAGTTCTTC. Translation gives CASSPQTSGRRNEQFF.